A selection of T cell receptor beta chains follows, all from one sample in a study of OX40 agonist ivuxolimab in advanced cancers. The method was immunoSEQ multiplex PCR; TCRdb's version includes in-frame clones alone and lacks a portion of them. The table lists 65,000 to 95,000 clones, more than 70% of them singletons. Material: CD4+ or CD8+ T cells sorted from blood, obtained in a trial of the OX40 agonist ivuxolimab. These receptors were collected from an adult with an advanced solid tumor such as melanoma, head and neck, liver or kidney cancer. Each CDR3 is given with its conserved first and last residue. A D gene is named only where the DNA matches it firmly. Expanded clones are given a class, and other clones once, few, many or no size at all.

>TRBV15|.|TRBD2|TRBJ2-3
CATSRDTSGGYTQYF
TGTGCCACCAGCAGAGATACTAGCGGGGGTTATACGCAGTATTTT
>TRBV27|.|TRBD2|TRBJ2-7
CASSFGRGAEQYF
TGTGCCAGCAGTTTCGGGAGGGGAGCCGAGCAGTACTTC
>TRBV5-1|.|TRBD1|TRBJ1-6
CASSLVQGADSPLHF
TGCGCCAGCAGCTTGGTGCAGGGGGCTGACTCACCCCTCCACTTT
>TRBV6-1|few|.|TRBJ1-5
CASSEGSLSLPQHF
TGTGCCAGCAGTGAAGGTTCCCTATCCCTGCCCCAGCATTTT
>TRBV29-1|.|.|TRBJ1-1
CSVQGRANTEAFF
TGCAGCGTTCAAGGCAGGGCGAACACTGAAGCTTTCTTT
>TRBV27|.|.|TRBJ1-5
CASRRAGTQPQHF
TGTGCCAGCAGGCGGGCAGGCACTCAGCCCCAGCATTTT
>TRBV6-5|.|.|TRBJ2-3
CASSYGSSTDTQYF
TGTGCCAGCAGTTATGGGTCTAGCACAGATACGCAGTATTTT
>TRBV29-1|.|TRBD2|TRBJ2-7
CSVGLAGGNSYEQYF
TGCAGCGTCGGACTAGCGGGAGGGAACTCCTACGAGCAGTACTTC
>TRBV7-9|.|.|TRBJ1-5
CASSPDLPGGNQPQHF
TGTGCCAGCAGTCCCGATCTGCCAGGGGGCAATCAGCCCCAGCATTTT
>TRBV5-1|.|.|TRBJ2-7
CASSQGGYEQYF
TGCGCCAGCTCTCAAGGGGGCTACGAGCAGTACTTC
>TRBV9|.|.|TRBJ2-6
CASSVGGSGANVLTF
TGTGCCAGCAGCGTAGGGGGGTCTGGGGCCAACGTCCTGACTTTC
>TRBV5-8|.|TRBD1|TRBJ2-7
CASRRTGTYEQYF
TGTGCCAGCAGGCGGACAGGGACCTACGAGCAGTACTTC
>TRBV18|.|TRBD2|TRBJ2-3
CASSPSASGGTDTQYF
TGTGCCAGCTCACCATCTGCTAGCGGGGGCACAGATACGCAGTATTTT
>TRBV6-6|.|TRBD1|TRBJ1-2
CASSYFPTGGGYGYTF
TGTGCCAGCAGTTACTTCCCGACAGGGGGTGGCTATGGCTACACCTTC
>TRBV19|.|.|TRBJ1-1
CASSIGTTNPFMNTEAFF
TGTGCCAGTAGTATTGGGACAACCAATCCCTTCATGAACACTGAAGCTTTCTTT
>TRBV15|.|TRBD1|TRBJ1-1
CATSRGDRGNTEAFF
TGTGCCACCAGCAGAGGCGACAGGGGGAACACTGAAGCTTTCTTT
>TRBV5-1|few|.|TRBJ1-2
CASSGTNYGYTF
TGCGCCAGCAGTGGAACGAACTATGGCTACACCTTC
>TRBV10-3|.|TRBD1|TRBJ1-6
CAISYGQGDSPLHF
TGTGCCATCAGTTATGGACAGGGGGATTCACCCCTCCACTTT
>TRBV27|once|.|TRBJ1-5
CASRARGAPNQPQHF
TGTGCCAGCAGGGCACGAGGGGCCCCTAATCAGCCCCAGCATTTT
>TRBV5-4|.|TRBD2|TRBJ2-7
CASSRGLAGASSYEQYF
TGTGCCAGCAGCCGGGGACTAGCGGGGGCGAGCTCCTACGAGCAGTACTTC
>TRBV27|.|TRBD2|TRBJ2-2
CASRLAQNTGELFF
TGTGCCAGTCGACTAGCCCAAAACACCGGGGAGCTGTTTTTT
>TRBV5-6|.|TRBD1|TRBJ2-7
CASSTRGLPHEQYF
TGTGCCAGCAGCACCAGGGGGCTCCCCCACGAGCAGTACTTC
>TRBV5-1|.|TRBD1|TRBJ1-4
CASSFVQGAREKLFF
TGCGCCAGCAGCTTCGTGCAGGGGGCTCGGGAAAAACTGTTTTTT
>TRBV9|.|.|TRBJ2-2
CASTPDSGNTGELFF
TGTGCCAGCACCCCGGATAGCGGGAACACCGGGGAGCTGTTTTTT
>TRBV5-1|.|TRBD1|TRBJ1-4
CASSPGTGDSTGKLFF
TGCGCCAGCAGCCCAGGGACAGGTGATAGCACGGGAAAACTGTTTTTT
>TRBV28|.|.|TRBJ2-1
CASQVGGFSRDEQFF
TGTGCCAGCCAAGTAGGGGGTTTTTCCCGCGATGAGCAGTTCTTC
>TRBV6-5|once|.|TRBJ2-5
CASSAWSAQETQYF
TGTGCCAGCTCCGCGTGGTCAGCTCAAGAGACCCAGTACTTC
>TRBV29-1|.|TRBD2|TRBJ2-1
CSVPRGLAEQSSYNEQFF
TGCAGCGTGCCCAGGGGACTAGCGGAACAGAGCTCCTACAATGAGCAGTTCTTC
>TRBV9|.|.|TRBJ2-3
CASSVEAGSTDTQYF
TGTGCCAGCAGCGTAGAAGCGGGCAGCACAGATACGCAGTATTTT
>TRBV30|.|.|TRBJ2-5
CAWSFFNGETQYF
TGTGCCTGGAGTTTTTTCAACGGGGAGACCCAGTACTTC
>TRBV29-1|.|TRBD1|TRBJ1-2
CSVEPRDRGDGYTF
TGCAGCGTTGAGCCCCGGGACAGGGGGGATGGCTACACCTTC
>TRBV12-5|once|TRBD1|TRBJ1-1
CASGRTGREAFF
TGTGCTAGTGGCCGGACAGGGCGTGAAGCTTTCTTT
>TRBV2|once|TRBD2|TRBJ2-7
CASRASGSRYEQYF
TGTGCCAGCCGGGCTAGCGGGAGTCGTTACGAGCAGTACTTC
>TRBV30|.|.|TRBJ2-1
CAWNSWDFSSYNEQFF
TGTGCCTGGAACTCTTGGGACTTCAGCTCCTACAATGAGCAGTTCTTC
>TRBV30|.|TRBD1|TRBJ2-2
CAWSVQGGELFF
TGTGCCTGGAGTGTACAGGGGGGGGAGCTGTTTTTT
>TRBV7-6|few|TRBD1|TRBJ1-1
CASSSGTETEAFF
TGTGCCAGCAGCTCCGGGACAGAGACTGAAGCTTTCTTT
>TRBV19|.|.|TRBJ1-5
CASSPDSTGSNQPQHF
TGTGCCAGTAGCCCAGACTCGACAGGTAGCAATCAGCCCCAGCATTTT
>TRBV11-2|.|.|TRBJ2-5
CASSSGVQETQYF
TGTGCCAGCAGCTCAGGTGTCCAAGAGACCCAGTACTTC
>TRBV2|.|.|TRBJ1-2
CASSAGPSPGYTF
TGTGCCAGCAGTGCCGGACCCTCCCCTGGCTACACCTTC
>TRBV7-6|.|.|TRBJ2-3
CASSPGGAVFTQYF
TGTGCCAGCAGCCCCGGGGGAGCGGTCTTTACGCAGTATTTT
>TRBV9|.|.|TRBJ1-3
CASGRGASISGNTIYF
TGTGCCAGCGGGAGGGGCGCCTCCATCTCTGGAAACACCATATATTTT
>TRBV11-2|.|TRBD2|TRBJ2-7
CASSPRTSGSYEQYF
TGTGCCAGCAGCCCCCGGACTAGCGGATCCTACGAGCAGTACTTC
>TRBV10-3|.|.|TRBJ1-6
CAISEFGPSRLALHF
TGTGCCATCAGTGAGTTCGGGCCTTCTCGTCTTGCCCTCCACTTT
>TRBV9|.|.|TRBJ1-2
CASSPGPFGRAYGYTF
TGTGCCAGCAGCCCCGGGCCCTTTGGCAGGGCCTATGGCTACACCTTC
>TRBV5-5|.|TRBD2|TRBJ2-7
CASNPPGSGTRHEQYF
TGTGCCAGCAACCCCCCCGGTAGCGGGACTAGGCACGAGCAGTACTTC
>TRBV10-2|.|.|TRBJ2-1
CASSESHNRRNEQFF
TGCGCCAGCAGTGAATCTCACAACCGACGCAATGAGCAGTTCTTC
>TRBV7-8|.|TRBD1|TRBJ2-2
CASSIRRTGGTPSTGELFF
TGTGCCAGCAGCATTCGACGGACAGGGGGAACACCTTCAACCGGGGAGCTGTTTTTT
>TRBV6-1|once|TRBD2|TRBJ2-1
CASSAASGRGLGNEQFF
TGTGCCAGCAGTGCGGCTAGCGGGAGGGGTCTAGGCAATGAGCAGTTCTTC
>TRBV29-1|.|.|TRBJ2-7
CSVAESSYEQYF
TGCAGCGTTGCTGAGAGCTCCTACGAGCAGTACTTC
>TRBV30|.|TRBD2|TRBJ2-1
CAWSRGGYNEQFF
TGTGCCTGGAGCCGGGGGGGTTACAATGAGCAGTTCTTC
>TRBV7-8|.|.|TRBJ2-5
CASTRGTVEETQYF
TGTGCCAGCACCAGAGGGACTGTCGAAGAGACCCAGTACTTC
>TRBV19|.|TRBD1|TRBJ1-5
CASSMQGASVTTQPQHF
TGTGCCAGTAGTATGCAGGGGGCCTCGGTGACTACTCAGCCCCAGCATTTT
>TRBV5-1|.|.|TRBJ2-7
CASSLGGGLDEQYF
TGCGCCAGCAGCTTGGGGGGAGGACTGGACGAGCAGTACTTC
>TRBV6-6|once|TRBD1|TRBJ1-2
CASTGTGLLPFGYTF
TGTGCCAGCACTGGGACAGGGCTCTTACCTTTCGGCTACACCTTC
>TRBV6-1|.|TRBD1|TRBJ2-2
CASLGQGVWGELFF
TGTGCCAGTTTGGGACAGGGCGTCTGGGGGGAGCTGTTTTTT
>TRBV11-2|once|.|TRBJ2-7
CASSLRSGLYEQYF
TGTGCCAGCAGCTTAAGAAGCGGACTCTACGAGCAGTACTTC
>TRBV27|.|TRBD2|TRBJ2-1
CASKGGGTSGRNEQFF
TGTGCCAGCAAAGGGGGCGGGACTAGCGGAAGGAATGAGCAGTTCTTC